This TCR beta chain was sequenced during a study of blood T cell repertoires in COVID-19. Whole-study context: The study drew acute and convalescent COVID-19 samples from the United States, Italy and Spain. The cDNA or gDNA used as material had been derived from T cells, B-cell-depleted T cells, or PBMCs.

In the source study's methods: Reference gene primers were amplified, and this amplification served to estimate nucleated cell counts. Some clones are missing from TCRdb's copy, which holds only in-frame ones; the method was immunoSEQ multiplex PCR. For V, J and clone size, that table is used; D and trimming come from the DNA. The sample lists 250,000 or so clones, 88% seen once, with 0.9% to 1% in the top ten. The CDR3 length is 17 residues. Germline V gene lookup returns CDR1 MGHRA and CDR2 YSYEKL. Trimming shortened V by 4 bases and J by 2 bases, and 19 bases separated the two germline ends. The sequence was collected from a woman aged 40 to 50 who had recovered from COVID-19. The sequenced material came from peripheral blood. This chain uses TRBV4-1 with TRBJ2-3; D may be TRBD2 (6 bases). CDR3 loop: CASSLARGQPTTDTQYF. The CDR3 DNA is TGCGCCAGCAGCCTGGCGCGGGGCCAACCGACCACAGATACGCAGTATTTT.